This T cell receptor beta chain was observed in a study of CD8 T cells in Susac syndrome. The RNA, about 0.5 to 1 ug, was put through reverse transcription using random hexamers. Across 54 Vbeta and 13 Jbeta, TCR beta CDR3 was amplified with immunoSEQ multiplex PCR. TCRdb re-derived calls from the immunoSEQ multiplex PCR reads in MiXCR, one entry per CDR3 protein. The table lists approximately 130,000 distinct CDR3 sequences, about 93% of them singletons. The TCR originated in a human donor with multiple sclerosis. Specimen: CD8+ T cells from PBMCs.

CDR3 in DNA: TGTGCCAGCAGCTCGGACAGGGGAGCTGCTGAAAACACCATATATTTT. Translating gives CASSSDRGAAENTIYF. The gene calls are TRBV5-6 and TRBJ1-3; 9 nucleotides agree with TRBD1. CDR1 SGHDT and CDR2 YYEEEE come from the germline V gene. J lost 6 bases, V lost 3 bases, and 10 bases had no gene match. The CDR3 sequence is 16 residues long.